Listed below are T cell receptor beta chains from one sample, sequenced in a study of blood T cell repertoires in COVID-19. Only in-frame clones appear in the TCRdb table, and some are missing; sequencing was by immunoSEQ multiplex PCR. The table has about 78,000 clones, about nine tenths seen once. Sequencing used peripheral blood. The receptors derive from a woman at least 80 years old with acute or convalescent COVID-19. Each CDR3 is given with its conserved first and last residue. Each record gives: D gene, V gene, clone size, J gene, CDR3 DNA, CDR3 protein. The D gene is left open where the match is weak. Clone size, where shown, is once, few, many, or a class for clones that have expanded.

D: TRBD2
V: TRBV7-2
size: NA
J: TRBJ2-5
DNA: TGTGCCAGCAGCTTAGCGGGACTAGCGGGGGGGGAGACCCAGTACTTC
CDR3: CASSLAGLAGGETQYF

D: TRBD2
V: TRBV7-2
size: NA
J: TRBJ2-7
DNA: TGTGCCAGCAGCCCGGGGGGACTGGGCTACGAGCAGTACTTC
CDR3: CASSPGGLGYEQYF

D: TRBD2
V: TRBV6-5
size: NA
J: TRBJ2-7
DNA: TGTGCCAGCAGCCTACTAGCGGGAGGCTCCTACGAGCAGTACTTC
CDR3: CASSLLAGGSYEQYF

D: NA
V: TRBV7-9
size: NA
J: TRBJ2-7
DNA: TGTGCCAGCAGCAGGACAGCATACGAGCAGTACTTC
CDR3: CASSRTAYEQYF

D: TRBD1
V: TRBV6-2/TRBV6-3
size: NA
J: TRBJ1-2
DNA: TGTGCCAGCAGTGATAGACAGGGTTCTGGCTACACCTTC
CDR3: CASSDRQGSGYTF

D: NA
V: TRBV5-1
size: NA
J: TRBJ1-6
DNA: TGCGCCAGCAGCTTGGCAGGGGATTCACCCCTCCACTTT
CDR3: CASSLAGDSPLHF

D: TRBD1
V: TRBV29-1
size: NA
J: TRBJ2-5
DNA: TGCAGCGTCCGCGGGACAGGGGGATCTCAGTACTTC
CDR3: CSVRGTGGSQYF

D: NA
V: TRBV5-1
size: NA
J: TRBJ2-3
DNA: TGCGCCAGCAGTCCCGGGACAACTAGCACAGATACGCAGTATTTT
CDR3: CASSPGTTSTDTQYF

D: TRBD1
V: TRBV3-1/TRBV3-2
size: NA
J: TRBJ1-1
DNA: TGTGCCAGCAGCCAAGGCCGGACAGGGTCTTTCCTTTGGACTGAAGCTTTCTTT
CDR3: CASSQGRTGSFLWTEAFF

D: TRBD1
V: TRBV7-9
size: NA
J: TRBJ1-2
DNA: TGTGCCAGCAGCTTTTTGGACAGGGGAGGGTACACCTTC
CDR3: CASSFLDRGGYTF

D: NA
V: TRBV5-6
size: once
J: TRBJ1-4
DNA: TGTGCCAGCAGCTTAAGACAACCCAATGAAAAACTGTTTTTT
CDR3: CASSLRQPNEKLFF

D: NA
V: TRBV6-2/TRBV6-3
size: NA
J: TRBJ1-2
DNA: TGTGCCAGCAGTTATCCAGTCTATGGCTACACCTTC
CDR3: CASSYPVYGYTF

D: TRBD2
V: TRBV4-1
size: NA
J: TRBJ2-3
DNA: TGCGCCAGCAGCCAAGGACTAGCGTGGTATTTT
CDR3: CASSQGLAWYF

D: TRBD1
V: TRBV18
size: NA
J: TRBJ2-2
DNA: TGTGCCAGCTCACGTAGACAGGGGACCAACACCGGGGAGCTGTTTTTT
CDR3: CASSRRQGTNTGELFF

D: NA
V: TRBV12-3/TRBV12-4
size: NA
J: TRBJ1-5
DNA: TGTGCCAGCAGTTCGCAGGAGGGCCAGCCCCAGCATTTT
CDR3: CASSSQEGQPQHF

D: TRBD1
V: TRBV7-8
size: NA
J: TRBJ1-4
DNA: TGTGCCAGCAGGTTCGGACAGGTCCAAAATGAAAAACTGTTTTTT
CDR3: CASRFGQVQNEKLFF

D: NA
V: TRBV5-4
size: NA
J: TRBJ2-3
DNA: TGTGCCAGCAGCTCACTAGCCTCCGATGATACGCAGTATTTT
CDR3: CASSSLASDDTQYF

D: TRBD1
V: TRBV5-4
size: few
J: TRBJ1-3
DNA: TGTGCCAGCAGCTTGGACGGGACAGCCTCGCGAGGAAACACCATATATTTT
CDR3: CASSLDGTASRGNTIYF

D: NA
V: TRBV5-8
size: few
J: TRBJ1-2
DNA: TGTGCCAGCAGTTTGGGGGGCTTTGTAGGTTATGGCTACACCTTC
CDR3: CASSLGGFVGYGYTF

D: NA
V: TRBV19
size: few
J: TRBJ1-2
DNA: TGTGCCAGTAGTATATCGGGAGCTAACTATGGCTACACCTTC
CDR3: CASSISGANYGYTF

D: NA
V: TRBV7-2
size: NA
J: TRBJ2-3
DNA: TGTGCCAGCAGCCCGGGGGGCCTAATTAGCACAGATACGCAGTATTTT
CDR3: CASSPGGLISTDTQYF

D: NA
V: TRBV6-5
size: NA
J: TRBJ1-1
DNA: TGTGCCAGCAATTTGCACTTGAACACTGAAGCTTTCTTT
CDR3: CASNLHLNTEAFF

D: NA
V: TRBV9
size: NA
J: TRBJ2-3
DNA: TGTGCCAGCAGCTCCAATAAGCGGAACACAGATACGCAGTATTTT
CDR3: CASSSNKRNTDTQYF

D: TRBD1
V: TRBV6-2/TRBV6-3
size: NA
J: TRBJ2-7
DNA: TGTGCCAGCAGTTACCCCGTCAGGGGGCGACGGGCCTACGAGCAGTACTTC
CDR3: CASSYPVRGRRAYEQYF

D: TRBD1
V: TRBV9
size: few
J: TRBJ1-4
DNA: TGTGCCAGCAGCGTAGCGGGACAGCGTAATGAAAAACTGTTTTTT
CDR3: CASSVAGQRNEKLFF

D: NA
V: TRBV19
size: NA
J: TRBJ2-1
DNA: TGTGCCAGTAGTGGGCTCGTGGGCAATGAGCAGTTCTTC
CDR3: CASSGLVGNEQFF

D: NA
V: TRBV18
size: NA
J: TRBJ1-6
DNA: TGTGCCAGCTCAGTACAGCCTAATTCACCCCTCCACTTT
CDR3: CASSVQPNSPLHF

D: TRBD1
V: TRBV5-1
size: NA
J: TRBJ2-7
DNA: TGCGCCAGCAGCTCTAGACAGGGAGCCTACGAGCAGTACTTC
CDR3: CASSSRQGAYEQYF

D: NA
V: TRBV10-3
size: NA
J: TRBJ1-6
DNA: TGTGCCATCAGTGAGACAGGGACATCACCCCTCCACTTT
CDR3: CAISETGTSPLHF

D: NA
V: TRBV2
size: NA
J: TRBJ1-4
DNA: TGTGCCAGCAACCGACTGTCAACTAATGAAAAACTGTTTTTT
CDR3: CASNRLSTNEKLFF

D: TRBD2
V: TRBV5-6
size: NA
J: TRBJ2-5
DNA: TGTGCCAGCAGCTTGAGCGGGGTTGAGACCCAGTACTTC
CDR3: CASSLSGVETQYF

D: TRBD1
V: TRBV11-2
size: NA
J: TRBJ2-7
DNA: TGTGCCAGCAGCTTACCCCCGGGACAGGGTACCTACGAGCAGTACTTC
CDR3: CASSLPPGQGTYEQYF

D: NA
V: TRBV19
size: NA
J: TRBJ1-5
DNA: TGTGCCAGTAGCTCTGGGGAGGTGAGCAATCAGCCCCAGCATTTT
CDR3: CASSSGEVSNQPQHF

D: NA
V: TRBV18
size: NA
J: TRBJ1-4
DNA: TGTGCCAGCTCACTCAGTGGGGGGACGCCTAATGAAAAACTGTTTTTT
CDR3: CASSLSGGTPNEKLFF

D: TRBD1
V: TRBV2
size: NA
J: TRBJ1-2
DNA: TGTGCCAGCAGAACAAACCGGGACAGGAATGGCTACACCTTC
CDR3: CASRTNRDRNGYTF

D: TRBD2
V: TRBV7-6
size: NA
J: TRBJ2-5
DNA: TGTGCCAGCAGCGGTTACTTAGCGGGGGGCCGGGGGACCCAGTACTTC
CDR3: CASSGYLAGGRGTQYF

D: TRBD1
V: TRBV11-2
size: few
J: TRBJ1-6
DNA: TGTGCCAGCACTTCAAGGGACAGGGGGCGAAATTCACCCCTCCACTTT
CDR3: CASTSRDRGRNSPLHF

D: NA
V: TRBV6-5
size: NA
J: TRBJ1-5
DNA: TGTGCCAGCAGTTCGTTTGGCCTGGGCAATCAGCCCCAGCATTTT
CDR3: CASSSFGLGNQPQHF

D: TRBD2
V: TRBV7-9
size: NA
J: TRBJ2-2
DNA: TGTGCCAGCACACTAGCGGGCACGAACACCGGGGAGCTGTTTTTT
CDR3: CASTLAGTNTGELFF

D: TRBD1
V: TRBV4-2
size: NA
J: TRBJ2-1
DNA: TGTGCCAGCAGCCCAGGGACAGGGCCCTACAATGAGCAGTTCTTC
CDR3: CASSPGTGPYNEQFF

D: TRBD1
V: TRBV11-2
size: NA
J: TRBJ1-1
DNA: TGTGCCAGCAGCGGACAGGGAAGGGGAACTGAAGCTTTCTTT
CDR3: CASSGQGRGTEAFF

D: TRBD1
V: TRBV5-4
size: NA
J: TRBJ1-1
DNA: TGTGCCAGCAGCTTCACAGGGGGATTGTCTGAAGCTTTCTTT
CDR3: CASSFTGGLSEAFF

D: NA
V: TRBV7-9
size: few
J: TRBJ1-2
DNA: TGTGCCAGCAGCTTAACCGGGAGCAACTATGGCTACACCTTC
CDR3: CASSLTGSNYGYTF

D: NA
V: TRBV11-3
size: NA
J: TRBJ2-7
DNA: TGTGCCAGCAGCTTAGATGGCAGCGCCTACGAGCAGTACTTC
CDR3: CASSLDGSAYEQYF

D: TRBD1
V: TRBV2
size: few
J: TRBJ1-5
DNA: TGTGCCAGCACTCAGGGGGCTGAGCAGCCCCAGCATTTT
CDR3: CASTQGAEQPQHF

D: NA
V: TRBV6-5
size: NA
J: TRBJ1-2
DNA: TGTGCCAGCAGTTACCGTGGACAGAAGTATGGCTACACCTTC
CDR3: CASSYRGQKYGYTF

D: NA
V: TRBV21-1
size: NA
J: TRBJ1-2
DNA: TGTGCCAGCAGCAAACGGGAGACTAACTATGGCTACACCTTC
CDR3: CASSKRETNYGYTF

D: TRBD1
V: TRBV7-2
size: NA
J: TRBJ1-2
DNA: TGTGCCAGCAGCCTAGGGACAGGGAGGAACTATGGCTACACCTTC
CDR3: CASSLGTGRNYGYTF

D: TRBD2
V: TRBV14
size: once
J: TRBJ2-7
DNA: TGTGCCAGCAGCCAAGGACTAGCGGGGCACGAGCAGTACTTC
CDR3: CASSQGLAGHEQYF

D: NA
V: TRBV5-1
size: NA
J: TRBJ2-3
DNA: TGCGCCAGCAGCCTCGACAGGTCTCAAGGAGATACGCAGTATTTT
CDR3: CASSLDRSQGDTQYF

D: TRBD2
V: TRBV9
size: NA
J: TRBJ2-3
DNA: TGTGCCAGCAGCGTAGGGGTAAGCGGGGAGTTCACAGATACGCAGTATTTT
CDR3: CASSVGVSGEFTDTQYF

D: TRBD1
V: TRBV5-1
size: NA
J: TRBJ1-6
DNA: TGCGCCAGCAGCTTGGGAGACAGGGATTCACCCCTCCACTTT
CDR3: CASSLGDRDSPLHF

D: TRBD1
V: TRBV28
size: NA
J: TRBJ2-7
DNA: TGTGCCAGCAGTTTAAGACAGGGTTGGAGGACCTACGAGCAGTACTTC
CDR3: CASSLRQGWRTYEQYF

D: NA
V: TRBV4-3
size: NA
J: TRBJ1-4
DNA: TGCGCCAGCAGCCCTAGGACCGGGGATGAAAAACTGTTTTTT
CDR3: CASSPRTGDEKLFF

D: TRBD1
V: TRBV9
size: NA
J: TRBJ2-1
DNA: TGTGCCAGCAGCGTTACGGGACAGGGGGGCTACAATGAGCAGTTCTTC
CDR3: CASSVTGQGGYNEQFF

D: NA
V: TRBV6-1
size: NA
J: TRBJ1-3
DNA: TGTGCCAGCAGTGAAGCGTTACGTAACTCGGGAAACACCATATATTTT
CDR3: CASSEALRNSGNTIYF

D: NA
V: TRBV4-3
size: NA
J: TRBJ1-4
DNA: TGCGCCAGCAGCCAAGAGCCCCGCGGAGGCGTCAATGAAAAACTGTTTTTT
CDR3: CASSQEPRGGVNEKLFF